Reported below is one T cell receptor beta chain. Its target is unknown. The data originate from a study of CD8+CD57+ T cells in acquired aplastic anemia. Study results and limitations: Both patients and controls carried the same twenty-nine CD8+ CDR3 sequences. CD8+ Simpson's diversity in patients was not significantly different from that in controls.

It was patients with CD8+CD57+ cell expansion by flow cytometry who were chosen for sequencing. By the time of blood sampling, patients had still received no therapy. The TCR beta profiling, which covered VDJ combination and CDR3 sequence, was carried out using genomic DNA as the template. TCRdb redid the calling of the reads with MiXCR, one entry per CDR3 protein. The sample contains roughly 100,000 distinct CDR3 sequences, around 68% of which appear only once. Specimen: sorted CD4+, CD8+, or CD8+CD57+ T cells (not recorded which) from PBMCs. The sequence was obtained from a human donor with aplastic anemia.

This CDR3 reads CASSETSGRYEQFF. The CDR3 DNA follows: TGTGCCAGCAGTGAAACTAGCGGGAGGTATGAGCAGTTCTTC. V gene TRBV2 combines with J gene TRBJ2-1; 12 nucleotides align to TRBD2. CDR1 and CDR2 (germline): SNHLY, FYNNEI. The CDR3 consists of 14 residues. Trimming took 2 bases from V and 8 from J; bases not matched to a gene: 1. The full variable domain, completed using reference TRBV2 and TRBJ2-1, is EPEVTQTPSHQVTQMGQEVILRCVPISNHLYFYWYRQILGQKVEFLVSFYNNEISEKSEIFDDQFSVERPDGSNFTLKIRSTKLEDSAMYFCASSETSGRYEQFFGPGTRLTVL.